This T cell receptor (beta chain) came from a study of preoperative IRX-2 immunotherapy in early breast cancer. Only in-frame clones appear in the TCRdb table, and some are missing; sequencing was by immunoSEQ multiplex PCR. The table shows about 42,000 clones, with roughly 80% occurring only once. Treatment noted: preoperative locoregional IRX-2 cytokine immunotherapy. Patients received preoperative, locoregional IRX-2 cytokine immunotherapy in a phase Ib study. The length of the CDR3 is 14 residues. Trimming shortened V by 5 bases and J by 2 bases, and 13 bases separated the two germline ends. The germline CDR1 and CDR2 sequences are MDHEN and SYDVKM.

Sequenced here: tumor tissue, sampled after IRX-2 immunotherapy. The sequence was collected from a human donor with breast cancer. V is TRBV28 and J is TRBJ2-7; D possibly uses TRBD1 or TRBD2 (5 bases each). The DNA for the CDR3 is TGTGCCAGCAGTCTCCCTCCGGGACCCTACGAGCAGTACTTC. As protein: CASSLPPGPYEQYF.